This is a list of T cell receptor beta chains from one sample in a study of shared clonotypes between healthy human individuals. Measured with immunoSEQ multiplex PCR; TCRdb has only the in-frame clones, and not every one. The sample consists of over a million clones, about 74% of them appearing once. What was sequenced was memory CD4+ T cells sorted from blood. These receptors all come from a man in his late teens or twenties in good health. Both conserved end residues are part of each CDR3.

v_gene	j_gene	len	CDR3aa
TRBV25-1	TRBJ2-5	13	CASSEPGPSTQYF
TRBV12-1	TRBJ2-3	20	CASSCAGAPRFGDAPVAQYF
TRBV18	TRBJ1-4	14	CASSPSDRNEKLFF
TRBV7-2	TRBJ2-7	19	CASSLVGTSGGPSSYEQYF
TRBV18	TRBJ2-1	17	CASSPIGVPSSYNEQFF
TRBV7-2	TRBJ1-3	16	CASSLAQGVSGNTIYF
TRBV6-1	TRBJ2-1	16	CASSVLGKGENNEQFF
TRBV7-9	TRBJ2-3	17	CASSSYVAGAPTDTQYF
TRBV6-6	TRBJ2-2	15	CASRPNRGSSGELFF
TRBV30	TRBJ2-2	15	CAWSGLGTYTGELFF
TRBV10-3	TRBJ2-3	17	CAISESRLASITDTQYF
TRBV4-2	TRBJ1-2	16	CASSQEGTGNGVGYTF
TRBV4-1	TRBJ2-2	15	CASSQDPSNTGELFF
TRBV6-1	TRBJ1-5	16	CASSEYGTFSTQPQHF
TRBV25-1	TRBJ1-2	13	CASSPRGGAGYTF
TRBV5-8	TRBJ2-5	12	CASLRGGETQYF
TRBV5-6	TRBJ2-2	12	CASQTFTGELFF
TRBV30	TRBJ2-7	12	CAWSVRPGEQYF
TRBV10-3	TRBJ1-1	15	CAISGVGGAVTEAFF
TRBV7-9	TRBJ1-1	15	CASRGRRDLNTEAFF
TRBV11-2	TRBJ2-1	11	CASSSRLSRFF
TRBV29-1	TRBJ2-2	14	CSVGIGFGTGELFF
TRBV30	TRBJ2-3	14	CAWKESQQGDTQYF
TRBV5-6	TRBJ2-7	16	CASSFRGQAGPYEQYF
TRBV11-2	TRBJ2-7	12	CASSPERGEQYF
TRBV7-3	TRBJ1-5	14	CASSFVNRTQPQHF
TRBV1	TRBJ2-1	16	CTSSQERHHAENEQFF
TRBV12-5	TRBJ2-7	11	CASGLQYEQYF
TRBV19	TRBJ2-7	12	CASRQGLDEQYF
TRBV5-1	TRBJ2-7	14	CASSLVGRTYEQYF
TRBV18	TRBJ1-1	15	CASSPVQGTNTEAFF
TRBV4-3	TRBJ2-7	13	CASSQFIRAEQYF
TRBV5-1	TRBJ1-6	14	CASSSDRINSPLHF
TRBV18	TRBJ2-5	14	CASSPPSLQETQYF
TRBV11-1	TRBJ2-7	15	CASSKQRGGVYEQYF
TRBV7-2	TRBJ2-7	13	CASSLAGGLEQYF
TRBV5-1	TRBJ1-2	15	CASSLDPGYNYGYTF
TRBV10-2	TRBJ1-2	15	CASSDTRTGAYGYTF
TRBV5-1	TRBJ1-2	13	CASSLGWNYGYTF
TRBV10-3	TRBJ2-7	13	CAISGWGEYEQYF
TRBV6-1	TRBJ1-2	12	CACIQGMNGYTF
TRBV6-1	TRBJ2-1	15	CASILPSPSYNEQFF
TRBV6-6	TRBJ1-2	12	CASRGQSRGYTF
TRBV18	TRBJ2-5	13	CASSGQQQETQYF
TRBV28	TRBJ1-1	13	CASTLGGLTEAFF
TRBV11-2	TRBJ2-1	15	CASSLGVGSYNEQFF
TRBV5-6	TRBJ2-7	14	CASSSGQGAGEQYF
TRBV6-1	TRBJ1-2	15	CASSEALLGGYGYTF